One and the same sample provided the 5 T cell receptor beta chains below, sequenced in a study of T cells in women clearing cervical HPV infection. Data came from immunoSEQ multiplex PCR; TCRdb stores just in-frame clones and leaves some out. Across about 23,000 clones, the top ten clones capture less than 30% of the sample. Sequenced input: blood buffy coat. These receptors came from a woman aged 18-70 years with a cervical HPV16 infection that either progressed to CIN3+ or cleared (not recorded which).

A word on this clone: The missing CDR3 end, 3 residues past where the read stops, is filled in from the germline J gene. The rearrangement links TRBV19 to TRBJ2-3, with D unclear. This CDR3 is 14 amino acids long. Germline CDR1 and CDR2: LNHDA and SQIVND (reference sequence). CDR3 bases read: TGTGCCAGTAGTATATCGGCAGGCAAAGAGACG. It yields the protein CASSISAGKET. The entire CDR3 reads CASSISAGKETQYF.

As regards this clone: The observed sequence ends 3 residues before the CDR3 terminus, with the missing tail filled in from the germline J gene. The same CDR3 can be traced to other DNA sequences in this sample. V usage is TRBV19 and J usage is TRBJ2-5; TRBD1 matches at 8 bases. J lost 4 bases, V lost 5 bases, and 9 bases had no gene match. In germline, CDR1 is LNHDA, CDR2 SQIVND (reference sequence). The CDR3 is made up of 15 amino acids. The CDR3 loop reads CASSPGTGWGETQYF. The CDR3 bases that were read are TGTGCCAGTAGTCCTGGGACAGGATGGGGAGAGACC.

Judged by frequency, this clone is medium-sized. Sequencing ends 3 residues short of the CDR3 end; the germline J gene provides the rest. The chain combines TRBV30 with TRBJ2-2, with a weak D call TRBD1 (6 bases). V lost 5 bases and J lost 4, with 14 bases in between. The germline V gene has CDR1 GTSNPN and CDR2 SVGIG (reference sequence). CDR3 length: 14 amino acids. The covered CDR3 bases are TGTGCCTGGGGAAACAGGGTTACCACCGGGGAG. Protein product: CAWGNRVTTGE. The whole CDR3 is CAWGNRVTTGELFF.

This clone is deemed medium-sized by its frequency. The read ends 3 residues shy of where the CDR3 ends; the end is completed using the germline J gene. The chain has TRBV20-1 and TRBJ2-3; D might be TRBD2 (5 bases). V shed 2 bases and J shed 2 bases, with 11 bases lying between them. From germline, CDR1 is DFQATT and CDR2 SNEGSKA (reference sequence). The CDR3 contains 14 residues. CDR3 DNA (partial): TGCAGTGCTAGACCCGGACTCAACACAGATACG. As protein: CSARPGLNTDT. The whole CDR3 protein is CSARPGLNTDTQYF.

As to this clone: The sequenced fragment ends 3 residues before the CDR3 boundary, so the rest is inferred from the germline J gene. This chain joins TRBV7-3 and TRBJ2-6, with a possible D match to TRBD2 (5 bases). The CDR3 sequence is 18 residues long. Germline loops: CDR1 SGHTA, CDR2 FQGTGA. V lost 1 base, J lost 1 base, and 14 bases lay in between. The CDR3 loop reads CASSLIGGRFSGANVLTF. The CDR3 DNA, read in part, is TGTGCCAGCAGCTTAATAGGCGGGCGGTTTTCTGGGGCCAACGTC.